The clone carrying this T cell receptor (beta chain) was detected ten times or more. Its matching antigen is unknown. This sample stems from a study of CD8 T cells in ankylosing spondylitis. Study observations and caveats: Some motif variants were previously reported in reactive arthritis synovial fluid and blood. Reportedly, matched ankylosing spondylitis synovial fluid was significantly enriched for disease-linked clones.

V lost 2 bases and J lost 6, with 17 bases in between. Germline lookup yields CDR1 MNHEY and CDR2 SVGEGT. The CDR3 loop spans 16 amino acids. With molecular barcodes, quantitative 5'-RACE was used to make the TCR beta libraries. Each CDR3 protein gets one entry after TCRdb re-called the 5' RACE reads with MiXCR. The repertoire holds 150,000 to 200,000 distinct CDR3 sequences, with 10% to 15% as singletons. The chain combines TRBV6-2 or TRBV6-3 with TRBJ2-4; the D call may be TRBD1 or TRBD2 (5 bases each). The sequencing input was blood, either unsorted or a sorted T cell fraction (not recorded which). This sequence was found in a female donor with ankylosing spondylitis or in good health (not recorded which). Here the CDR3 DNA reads TGTGCCAGCAGTTACCGGCCCCCACGGGGACGAAACATTCAGTACTTC. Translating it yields CASSYRPPRGRNIQYF.